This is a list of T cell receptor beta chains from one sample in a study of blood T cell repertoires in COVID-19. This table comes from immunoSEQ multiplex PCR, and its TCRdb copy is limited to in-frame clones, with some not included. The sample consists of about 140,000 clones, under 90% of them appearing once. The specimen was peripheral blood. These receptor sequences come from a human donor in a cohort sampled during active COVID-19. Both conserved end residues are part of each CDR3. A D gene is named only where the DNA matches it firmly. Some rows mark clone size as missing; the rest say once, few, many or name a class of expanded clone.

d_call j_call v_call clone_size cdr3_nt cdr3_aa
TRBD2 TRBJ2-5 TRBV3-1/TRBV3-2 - TGTGCCAGCAGCCAAGATCAAAGGACTAGCGCGATCGGGTACCAAGAGACCCAGTACTTC CASSQDQRTSAIGYQETQYF
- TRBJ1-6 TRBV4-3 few TGCGCCAGCAGCCAAGCCAGGCCCCTCCACTTT CASSQARPLHF
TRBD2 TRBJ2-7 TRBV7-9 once TGTGCCAGCAGCCAGGGTCGAAGGAGCGGGAGAAGCTCCTACGAGCAGTACTTC CASSQGRRSGRSSYEQYF
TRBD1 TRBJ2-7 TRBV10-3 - TGTGCCATCAGTGAGGGGACAGGGGGCGAGTACTTC CAISEGTGGEYF
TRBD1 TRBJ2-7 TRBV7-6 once TGTGCCAGCAGCTTAGGGGGTGGACAGGGGGCCTACGAGCAGTACTTC CASSLGGGQGAYEQYF
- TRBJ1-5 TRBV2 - TGTGCCACCTCGACGGGACTTAGCAATCAGCCCCAGCATTTT CATSTGLSNQPQHF
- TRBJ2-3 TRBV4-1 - TGCGCCAGCAGCCAACCAGGGCAAGATACGCAGTATTTT CASSQPGQDTQYF
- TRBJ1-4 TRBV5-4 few TGTGCCAGCAGCCGCAGCGGAAATGAAAAACTGTTTTTT CASSRSGNEKLFF
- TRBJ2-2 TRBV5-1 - TGCGCCAGCAGCTTCCGGGACACGGGCACCGGGGAGCTGTTTTTT CASSFRDTGTGELFF
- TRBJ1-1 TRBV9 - TGTGCCAGCAGCGCGGGGGGACCCGAAGCTTTCTTT CASSAGGPEAFF
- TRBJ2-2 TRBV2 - TGTGCCAGCAGTGAAGAGGAGGAGCGGCGGGAGAACACCGGGGAGCTGTTTTTT CASSEEEERRENTGELFF
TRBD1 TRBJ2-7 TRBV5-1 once TGCGCCAGCAGCTTGGACAGGGGCGGGTACGAGCAGTACTTC CASSLDRGGYEQYF
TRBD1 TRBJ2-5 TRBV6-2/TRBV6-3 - TGTGCCAGCAGCGAACAGGGGGCAGAGACCCAGTACTTC CASSEQGAETQYF
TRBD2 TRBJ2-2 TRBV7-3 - TGTGCCAGCAGCTTATCCCCAGCGGGAGGGAGCACCGGGGAGCTGTTTTTT CASSLSPAGGSTGELFF
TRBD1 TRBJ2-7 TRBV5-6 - TGTGCCAGCAGCCTCCACCTCGGGACAGACCTTGTGGGCGAGCAGTACTTC CASSLHLGTDLVGEQYF
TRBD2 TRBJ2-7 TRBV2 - TGTGCCAGCAGGGATGGACTAGCGGGAGGGCAGGAGCAGTACTTC CASRDGLAGGQEQYF
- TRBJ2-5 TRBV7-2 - TGTGCCAGCACCCCCAGGGCAGGGAAAGAGACCCAGTACTTC CASTPRAGKETQYF
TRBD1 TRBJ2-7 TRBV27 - TGTGCCAGCCAACCGGGACAGGGGGCGTCGTGGCAGTACTTC CASQPGQGASWQYF
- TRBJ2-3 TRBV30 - TGTGCCTGGAGTGTGGAACGGAGGGTCGCCCGCTCTAGCACAGATACGCAGTATTTT CAWSVERRVARSSTDTQYF
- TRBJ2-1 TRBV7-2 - TGTGCCAGCAGCTTAGCGGGAGGTTACAATGAGCAGTTCTTC CASSLAGGYNEQFF
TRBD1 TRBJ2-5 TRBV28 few TGTGCCAGCAGTACACGGGACAGGCGAGGGGAGACCCAGTACTTC CASSTRDRRGETQYF
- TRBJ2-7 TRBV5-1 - TGCGCCAGCAGCCCCCGGGAGGGGGCTGGTTACGAGCAGTACTTC CASSPREGAGYEQYF
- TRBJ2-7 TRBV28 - TGTGCCAGCACCGAGACATTGCTGAGCTCCTACGAGCAGTACTTC CASTETLLSSYEQYF
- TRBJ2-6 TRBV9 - TGTGCCAGCAGCGTTAACAGGGCTGGGGCCAACGTCCTGACTTTC CASSVNRAGANVLTF
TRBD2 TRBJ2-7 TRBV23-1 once TGCGCCAGCAGTCAATTCAACCAATACACAGCGGGAGGTGGTTACGAGCAGTACTTC CASSQFNQYTAGGGYEQYF